These 27 T cell receptor beta chains originate from one sample sequenced in a study of blood T cell repertoires in COVID-19. This table comes from immunoSEQ multiplex PCR, and its TCRdb copy is limited to in-frame clones, with some not included. The table records tens of thousands of clones, around 80% of them present only once. Sequenced input: peripheral blood. Receptors were obtained from a man between 60 and 70 years old with acute or convalescent COVID-19.

The chain joins TRBV28 to TRBJ2-1; 7 bases match TRBD2. Germline V gene lookup returns CDR1 MDHEN and CDR2 SYDVKM. Trimming cost V 5 bases and J 2 bases; bases outside gene matches: 6. This CDR3 is built from 15 residues. The CDR3 spells CASSPAGTTYNEQFF. The CDR3, as DNA: TGTGCCAGCAGTCCTGCCGGGACTACCTACAATGAGCAGTTCTTC.

V gene TRBV19 combines with J gene TRBJ2-2; tentative D call: TRBD2 (6 bases). V gave up 3 bases and J gave up 4 bases, with 9 bases separating them. Germline V gene lookup returns CDR1 LNHDA and CDR2 SQIVND (reference sequence). The CDR3 extends over 14 amino acids. For the CDR3, the DNA is TGTGCCAGTAGTATCTGGAGGGGCACCGGGGAGCTGTTTTTT. Protein: CASSIWRGTGELFF.

This clone has just one count. The chain links TRBV27 to TRBJ2-5, with 11 bases identical to TRBD2. V lost 3 bases to trimming and J lost 1 base; unmatched junction nucleotides: 7. The CDR3 loop spans 17 amino acids. CDR1 MNHEY and CDR2 SMNVEV come from the germline V gene (reference sequence). CDR3 loop: CASSFKGTSGFQETQYF. The CDR3 nucleotides are TGTGCCAGCAGTTTTAAAGGGACTAGCGGATTCCAAGAGACCCAGTACTTC.

This clone was found once. The V call is TRBV10-1, the J call TRBJ1-1; no reliable D call. The V end lost 3 bases, the J end lost 1 base, and 12 bases lay between the germline ends. Germline V gene lookup returns CDR1 WNHNN and CDR2 SYGVQD (reference sequence). CDR3 length: 15 amino acids. In DNA, the CDR3 is TGCGCCAGCAGTGAATCTTCTTCAGGGAACACTGAAGCTTTCTTT. Its translation is CASSESSSGNTEAFF.

The CDR3 bases are TGCAGCGTTGGACAGTCCAGCTCCTACGAGCAGTACTTC. Translated, it gives CSVGQSSSYEQYF. V is TRBV29-1 and J is TRBJ2-7; possibly TRBD1 for D (5 bases). V lost 4 bases to trimming and J lost 0 bases, with 10 bases between them. Germline V gene lookup returns CDR1 SQVTM and CDR2 ANQGSEA. This CDR3 has 13 amino acids.

In this sample, this clone turned up a few times. The rearrangement uses TRBV19 and TRBJ1-4, with TRBD1 matching over 9 bases. CDR3 length equals 14 residues. V trimming: 8 bases; J trimming: 8 bases; junction bases outside the gene matches: 9. Germline CDR1 and CDR2: LNHDA and SQIVND (reference sequence). Written as DNA, the CDR3 is TGTGCCAGTGGACAGGGACAGGGTCGCGAAAAACTGTTTTTT. Amino acids: CASGQGQGREKLFF.

This chain joins TRBV5-6 and TRBJ1-2, with D possibly being TRBD1 (6 bases). Germline V CDR1 and CDR2: SGHDT, YYEEEE. Trimming took 4 bases from V and 5 from J, leaving 18 bases between them. There are 15 residues in the CDR3. Written as DNA, the CDR3 is TGTGCCAGCAGCCCGATACAGGGTCGGAGTTATGGCTACACCTTC. Translation gives CASSPIQGRSYGYTF.

The chain uses TRBV6-5 and TRBJ2-2; D not resolved. The V end was cut by 2 bases, the J end by 6 bases, with 7 bases between. The CDR3 runs to 13 residues. Germline-derived CDR1 and CDR2 are MNHEY and SVGAGI. CDR3 protein: CASSYRRSGELFF. As DNA, the CDR3 is TGTGCCAGCAGTTACAGGCGGTCCGGGGAGCTGTTTTTT.

This chain uses TRBV2 with TRBJ1-5; no reliable D call. Germline V gives CDR1 SNHLY, CDR2 FYNNEI. The germline V and J ends were trimmed by 6 bases and 3 bases, with 12 bases remaining between them. The CDR3 extends over 14 amino acids. The CDR3: CASRAGNVNQPQHF. The CDR3 DNA follows: TGTGCCAGCAGGGCCGGGAATGTCAATCAGCCCCAGCATTTT.

The chain combines TRBV3-1 (or the pseudogene TRBV3-2) with TRBJ2-3, with D perhaps matching TRBD2 (6 bases). Germline CDR1 is LGHDT and CDR2 is YNNKEL (reference sequence). Trimming cost V 4 bases and J 8 bases, with 13 bases left between them. CDR3 length: 13 amino acids. DNA for the CDR3: TGTGCCAGCAGCCGTCCGGGAGAAGTTACGCAGTATTTT. Its translation: CASSRPGEVTQYF.

The chain joins TRBV18 to TRBJ1-2; D may be TRBD1 (6 bases). Trimming removed 2 bases at V and 3 bases at J, with 13 bases between. Germline CDR1 reads KGHSH; CDR2 reads LQKENI. CDR3 size: 15 residues. This CDR3 is CASSPETGFHYGYTF. In DNA, the CDR3 is TGTGCCAGCTCACCAGAAACAGGGTTTCACTATGGCTACACCTTC.

This clone has a single count. V usage is TRBV4-1 and J usage is TRBJ2-1, with 10 bases identical to TRBD1. V gave up 4 bases and J gave up 6 bases; unmatched junction bases: 3. Germline CDR1 is MGHRA and CDR2 is YSYEKL. This CDR3 is built from 14 residues. CDR3 bases: TGCGCCAGCAGCCGGGGACAGGGGATCAATGAGCAGTTCTTC. This translates into CASSRGQGINEQFF.

This clone was recorded a few times. The CDR3 loop is CASSLYRGLESGANVLTF. CDR3 nucleotides: TGCGCCAGCAGCCTTTACAGGGGGCTGGAATCTGGGGCCAACGTCCTGACTTTC. The gene calls are TRBV4-1 and TRBJ2-6, with 9 positions matching TRBD1. V dropped 4 bases and J dropped 1; count of bases not matched to a gene: 8. The germline V gene encodes CDR1 MGHRA and CDR2 YSYEKL. The CDR3 has 18 amino acids.

The chain has TRBV5-1 and TRBJ2-1; 10 bases line up with TRBD1. The length of the CDR3 is 14 residues. CDR1 is SGHRS, CDR2 YFSETQ, per germline. After removal of 4 bases from V and 10 bases from J, the junction contained 8 bases not matched to a gene. CDR3 region: CASSPGQGEQEQFF. CDR3 coding DNA: TGCGCCAGCAGCCCTGGACAGGGGGAGCAAGAGCAGTTCTTC.

The chain recombines TRBV6-4 with TRBJ2-1, with 7 bases identical to TRBD1. V shed 6 bases, J shed 2 bases, and the junction held 10 bases outside the gene matches. CDR3 length equals 16 residues. Germline V gene data show CDR1 as MRHNA and CDR2 as SNTAGT. The CDR3 DNA reads as TGTGCCAGCAGCGAGAACCGGGACAGCCCCTACAATGAGCAGTTCTTC. This codes for CASSENRDSPYNEQFF.

The chain links TRBV7-8 to TRBJ2-1; D remains ambiguous. Trimming shortened V by 4 bases and J by 0 bases, and 10 bases separated the two germline ends. The CDR3 extends over 15 amino acids. Per germline, CDR1 SGHVS and CDR2 FQNEAQ. The CDR3 protein is CASSSYTSSYNEQFF. The CDR3 DNA sequence: TGTGCCAGCAGCTCTTACACCAGCTCCTACAATGAGCAGTTCTTC.

The chain joins TRBV6-1 to TRBJ1-2, with D perhaps TRBD1 (5 bases). The CDR3 extends over 17 amino acids. The V gene lost 4 bases and the J gene lost 4 bases, with 22 bases spanning the gap. The germline V gene encodes CDR1 MNHNS and CDR2 SASEGT. CDR3: CASSGQGANKGVYGYTF. The CDR3 nucleotides are TGTGCCAGCAGTGGTCAGGGTGCCAATAAAGGAGTCTATGGCTACACCTTC.

J is TRBJ2-5 and V is TRBV7-3; perhaps TRBD1 as D (6 bases). Germline CDR1 is SGHTA and CDR2 is FQGTGA. The CDR3 length is 14 residues. Between the trimmed V and J ends, which lost 2 bases and 5 bases, there was a span of 12 bases. This CDR3 is CASSLVGGMETQYF. Written as DNA, the CDR3 is TGTGCCAGCAGCTTAGTAGGGGGAATGGAGACCCAGTACTTC.

The chain combines TRBV30 with TRBJ1-2, with a possible D match to TRBD1 (5 bases). Germline assignment: CDR1 GTSNPN and CDR2 SVGIG (reference sequence). Trimming left V 1 base short and J 4 bases short, with 10 bases between. The CDR3 extends over 13 amino acids. CDR3 in DNA: TGTGCCTGGAGTGAAACCGGGGGCTATGGCTACACCTTC. Protein sequence: CAWSETGGYGYTF.

The V call is TRBV18, the J call TRBJ1-1, with unresolved D. Trimming left V 4 bases short and J 9 bases short, with 12 bases between. The CDR3 is 12 residues long. Germline loops: CDR1 KGHSH, CDR2 LQKENI. The CDR3 bases are TGTGCCAGCTCACAACGGACGGGGAAAGCTTTCTTT. Protein sequence: CASSQRTGKAFF.

The CDR3 nucleotides are TGTGCCAGCAGCTCCGCGGGGGGTCCTACAGATACGCAGTATTTT. Residues: CASSSAGGPTDTQYF. The gene calls are TRBV7-3 and TRBJ2-3, with 8 bases matching TRBD2. CDR1 and CDR2 (germline): SGHTA, FQGTGA. The CDR3 is made up of 15 amino acids. V lost 4 bases and J lost 3; bases outside the gene matches: 6.

The chain uses TRBV4-1 and TRBJ2-1, with 12 bases that match TRBD1. The CDR3 covers 16 residues. CDR1 is MGHRA, CDR2 YSYEKL, per germline. Germline trimming cut 6 bases from V and 1 base from J; bases unmatched to any gene: 4. CDR3 residues: CASRGTGGTSYNEQFF. The CDR3 DNA follows: TGCGCCAGCAGAGGGACAGGGGGCACGTCCTACAATGAGCAGTTCTTC.

J is TRBJ1-1 and V is TRBV7-8; D is uncertain. V was pared by 10 bases and J by 5 bases, with 20 bases between. CDR1 and CDR2 from the germline V gene are SGHVS and FQNEAQ. This CDR3 has 14 amino acids. CDR3 nucleotides: TGTGCCACCGTACATCGTGGCGGTGAAACTGAAGCTTTCTTT. Encoded protein: CATVHRGGETEAFF. Variable domain in full (rest from reference TRBV7-8 and TRBJ1-1): GAGVSQSPRYKVAKRGQDVALRCDPISGHVSLFWYQQALGQGPEFLTYFQNEAQLDKSGLPSDRFFAERPEGSVSTLKIQRTQQEDSAVYLCATVHRGGETEAFFGQGTRLTVV.

This sequence joins TRBV18 and TRBJ2-5; 8 nucleotides agree with TRBD2. The CDR3 is 14 amino acids. In germline, CDR1 is KGHSH, CDR2 LQKENI. V was pared by 0 bases and J by 4 bases, with 1 base of the junction left unmatched. CDR3 region: CASSPPGLVETQYF. Written as DNA, the CDR3 is TGTGCCAGCTCACCACCGGGACTAGTAGAGACCCAGTACTTC.

This chain joins TRBV4-1 and TRBJ2-7; D not resolved. The germline V gene encodes CDR1 MGHRA and CDR2 YSYEKL. V was shortened by 0 bases and J by 2 bases, with 8 bases between the two germline ends. The CDR3 runs 14 residues. The CDR3: CASSQEVRPYEQYF. The CDR3 DNA reads as TGCGCCAGCAGCCAAGAAGTGCGGCCCTACGAGCAGTACTTC.

This chain connects TRBV5-1 to TRBJ1-4; D ambiguous. The CDR3 totals 14 residues. Germline CDR1 is SGHRS and CDR2 is YFSETQ. The germline V and J ends were trimmed by 4 bases and 0 bases, with 7 bases remaining between them. The CDR3: CASSGSATNEKLFF. In DNA form, the CDR3 reads TGCGCCAGCAGCGGGAGTGCAACTAATGAAAAACTGTTTTTT. The full variable domain, rest sourced from reference TRBV5-1 and TRBJ1-4, is KAGVTQTPRYLIKTRGQQVTLSCSPISGHRSVSWYQQTPGQGLQFLFEYFSETQRNKGNFPGRFSGRQFSNSRSEMNVSTLELGDSALYLCASSGSATNEKLFFGSGTQLSVL.

On this clone: One end of the junction is discordant with germline, which a read error may explain. CDR3 DNA: TGTGCTAGCAGCAGAGACGGTCGGGTCAATCAGCCCCAGCATTTT. The encoded protein is CASSRDGRVNQPQHF. This chain uses TRBV7-7 with TRBJ1-5; D unclear. Germline assignment: CDR1 SSHAT and CDR2 FNYEAQ (reference sequence). The CDR3 runs 15 residues.